This TCR beta chain was recovered during a study of technical replicates of blood from a few donors (dated by TCRdb to about 2017). The germline V gene (reference sequence) specifies MNHEY as CDR1 and SMNVEV as CDR2. At the junction V is shortened by 4 bases and J by 4 bases, with 20 bases in between. The cysteine opens and the phenylalanine closes a CDR3 of 16 amino acids. The retained sequence is limited to the CDR3, 48 bases, with the frame set at the first base. Libraries were constructed by the immunoSEQ multiplex PCR assay. What TCRdb holds here is the immuneACCESS table cut down to in-frame rearrangements. Part of the clones is not present; checked against another copy, under half of the missing clones reflect an unresolved V gene, and the others are unexplained. Here the sample has 85,000 to 100,000 clones; 85% to 95% occur a single time. In total, the top ten clones hold roughly 0.25% of the sample.

Comments on this clone: Its antigen target is currently unknown. Within one base of it there is no much larger clone, and no base qualities were kept.

This receptor was identified in a human donor in good health. This chain joins TRBV27 to TRBJ2-7; a weak D assignment points to TRBD1 (5 bases agree). Sequencing used T cells isolated from PBMCs. The CDR3 corresponds to CASSSPRTRSPYEQYF. The DNA sequence follows: TGTGCCAGCAGTTCCCCCCGGACACGAAGTCCTTACGAGCAGTACTTC.